A single sample gave rise to the 24 T cell receptor beta chains below, sequenced in a study of T cells in Graves' hyperthyroidism and ophthalmopathy. Authors of the study amplified TCR beta CDR3 regions from RNA transcripts. When the TCR CDR3 underwent first-round RT-PCR, the HTBI primer set was used. TCRdb used MiXCR to reprocess the multiplex PCR reads, holding one entry per CDR3 protein. The sample consists of around 660,000 distinct CDR3 sequences, about 45% of them appearing once. Sequenced input: peripheral blood or thyroid tissue (not recorded which). Receptors originate from an adult man with Graves' disease, either hyperthyroidism or ophthalmopathy (not recorded which).

This clonotype was seen at least ten times. The rearrangement uses TRBV7-6 and TRBJ2-6; maybe TRBD2 (6 bases). CDR1 SGHVS and CDR2 FNYEAQ come from the germline V gene. V was clipped by 1 base and J by 12 bases, with 10 bases between them. CDR3 size: 13 residues. The CDR3, as DNA: TGTGCCAGCAGCTTAGGTTCCGGGGGCGTCCTGACTTTC. Protein product: CASSLGSGGVLTF.

This clonotype was seen many times. The V gene is TRBV2, the J gene TRBJ1-5, with D tentatively TRBD1 (6 bases). CDR3 length: 16 amino acids. Trimming cost V 0 bases and J 1 base, with 10 bases left between them. The germline V gene has CDR1 SNHLY and CDR2 FYNNEI. Here the CDR3 reads CASSEAGGPSNQPQHF. In nucleotides, the CDR3 is TGTGCCAGCAGTGAAGCCGGGGGGCCGAGCAATCAGCCCCAGCATTTT.

The chain links TRBV29-1 to TRBJ1-1, with 7 bases aligning to TRBD1. Germline V CDR1 and CDR2: SQVTM, ANQGSEA. The length of the CDR3 is 14 residues. Trimming removed 7 bases from V and 1 base from J; junction bases left unmatched: 9. The CDR3 is CSGLDRYSNTEAFF. For the CDR3, the DNA is TGCAGCGGATTGGACAGGTATTCGAACACTGAAGCTTTCTTT.

V usage is TRBV5-4 and J usage is TRBJ2-7; 11 bases match TRBD2. There are 14 residues in the CDR3. The germline V gene has CDR1 SGHNT and CDR2 YYREEE (reference sequence). J was trimmed by 2 bases and V by 10 bases; bases with no gene match: 8. The CDR3: CAWSVAGGPYEQYF. In DNA form, the CDR3 reads TGTGCCTGGAGTGTAGCGGGAGGGCCCTACGAGCAGTACTTC.

The count of this clonotype is one. This may be a read error: a much more frequent sequence differs by one nucleotide. The rearrangement joins TRBV7-6 to TRBJ2-5, with 8 bases identical to TRBD1. J lost 4 bases, V lost 0 bases, and 1 base had no gene match. Germline-derived CDR1 and CDR2 are SGHVS and FNYEAQ. This CDR3 spans 14 amino acids. CDR3 residues: CASSLATGAETQYF. The CDR3 DNA sequence: TGTGCCAGCAGCTTAGCGACAGGGGCAGAGACCCAGTACTTC. The full variable domain, its missing parts supplied by reference TRBV7-6 and TRBJ2-5, is GAGVSQSPRYKVTKRGQDVALRCDPISGHVSLYWYRQALGQGPEFLTYFNYEAQQDKSGLPNDRFSAERPEGSISTLTIQRTEQRDSAMYRCASSLATGAETQYFGPGTRLLVL.

This clonotype was observed a single time. The rearrangement joins TRBV15 to TRBJ1-6; D is perhaps TRBD1 (5 bases). The CDR3 loop spans 14 amino acids. V was trimmed by 3 bases and J by 5 bases, leaving 8 bases between them. Germline V lookup: CDR1 LNHNV, CDR2 YYDKDF (reference sequence). The CDR3 region is CATSSRGDNSPLHF. CDR3 DNA sequence: TGTGCCACCAGCAGTCGAGGGGATAATTCACCCCTCCACTTT.

The rearrangement joins TRBV9 to TRBJ2-7, with no clear D. This CDR3 has 14 residues. Trimming took off 0 bases at V and 5 bases at J, with 12 bases between the two ends. Germline loops: CDR1 SGDLS, CDR2 YYNGEE. The CDR3 DNA sequence: TGTGCCAGCAGCGTAGCTGGGGTAGTCGACGAGCAGTACTTC. Translation gives CASSVAGVVDEQYF.

The chain employs TRBV7-9 and TRBJ1-1; 11 bases match TRBD1. The germline CDR1 and CDR2 sequences are SEHNR and FQNEAQ (reference sequence). V shed 6 bases and J 7 bases; nucleotides not matched to a gene: 13. The CDR3 runs 16 residues. CDR3 residues: CASSLSLDRGRDEAFF. For the CDR3, the DNA is TGTGCCAGCAGTCTCTCTCTGGACAGGGGGCGGGATGAAGCTTTCTTT. The variable domain in full, completed from reference TRBV7-9 and TRBJ1-1, reads DTGVSQNPRHKITKRGQNVTFRCDPISEHNRLYWYRQTLGQGPEFLTYFQNEAQLEKSRLLSDRFSAERPKGSFSTLEIQRTEQGDSAMYLCASSLSLDRGRDEAFFGQGTRLTVV.

As concerns this clonotype: Sequence at one end of the junction differs from germline and may be a read error. V gene TRBV19 combines with J gene TRBJ1-1; 8 nucleotides line up with TRBD1. There are 14 residues in the CDR3. Looked up from germline, CDR1 is LNHDA and CDR2 is SQIVND (reference sequence). In DNA form, the CDR3 reads TGTGCCAGCAGTAATGGACAGGGAGATGCTGAAGCTTTCTTT. Protein sequence: CASSNGQGDAEAFF.

This rearrangement joins TRBV14 to TRBJ1-1, with TRBD1 as a possible D gene (5 bases). This CDR3 spans 15 amino acids. Germline lookup yields CDR1 SGHDN and CDR2 FVKESK. The V gene lost 1 base and the J gene lost 6 bases, with 15 bases spanning the gap. CDR3 DNA sequence: TGTGCCAGCAGCCAAGGCCCCAGGGTTGACGCTGAAGCTTTCTTT. Protein product: CASSQGPRVDAEAFF.

The genes are TRBV20-1 and TRBJ2-7; 8 bases map to TRBD2. CDR3 length equals 16 residues. J was trimmed by 5 bases and V by 0 bases; bases with no gene match: 12. Germline V lookup: CDR1 DFQATT, CDR2 SNEGSKA (reference sequence). This CDR3 is CSARDRGPGGPHEQYF. CDR3 in DNA: TGCAGTGCTAGAGATCGTGGGCCGGGAGGGCCCCACGAGCAGTACTTC.

In this sample, this clonotype turned up a few times. The J gene is TRBJ2-5, the V gene TRBV6-5, with D perhaps matching TRBD2 (6 bases). Trimming removed 0 bases from V and 5 bases from J, with 10 bases in between. CDR3 length equals 14 residues. The germline CDR1 and CDR2 sequences are MNHEY and SVGAGI. The CDR3 protein is CASSYSTSLETQYF. DNA for the CDR3: TGTGCCAGCAGTTACTCTACTAGCTTGGAGACCCAGTACTTC.

The rearrangement joins TRBV5-8 to TRBJ2-7, with TRBD2 identical over 12 bases. The CDR3 is 18 residues long. With V trimmed by 4 bases and J by 0 bases, 11 bases remained unmatched. The germline gives CDR1 SGHTS, CDR2 YDEGEE. CDR3 coding DNA: TGTGCCAGCAGCCAAGGATGGACTAGCGGGGAGATCTCCTACGAGCAGTACTTC. It codes for CASSQGWTSGEISYEQYF.

As to this clonotype: A read error is possible here, since a much larger clone lies one base away. CDR3 coding DNA: TGCAGCACCGAGACGGTGAACACTGAAGCTTTCTTT. It yields the protein CSTETVNTEAFF. The rearrangement joins TRBV29-1 to TRBJ1-1; D call uncertain. This CDR3 has 12 amino acids. With 8 bases removed from V and 0 bases from J, the gap between germline ends came to 10 bases. Germline-derived CDR1 and CDR2 are SQVTM and ANQGSEA.

This chain links TRBV29-1 with TRBJ1-1, with a tentative D call TRBD1 (5 bases). Germline values: CDR1 SQVTM, CDR2 ANQGSEA. Trimming removed 5 bases at V and 3 bases at J, with 16 bases between. This CDR3 spans 14 amino acids. The CDR3 spells CSVRGPTRDTEAFF. The CDR3 nucleotides are TGCAGCGTTCGGGGACCAACAAGGGACACTGAAGCTTTCTTT.

This clonotype was picked up a small number of times. The rearrangement links TRBV5-1 to TRBJ1-2; 8 bases align to TRBD1. Looked up from germline, CDR1 is SGHRS and CDR2 is YFSETQ. CDR3 size: 15 residues. V was clipped by 3 bases and J by 2 bases; unmatched bases: 6. CDR3 loop: CASSWGDRSNYGYTF. In DNA, the CDR3 is TGCGCCAGCAGCTGGGGGGACAGGAGCAACTATGGCTACACCTTC.

This clonotype has a single count. The J gene is TRBJ2-5, the V gene TRBV2; a possible D gene is TRBD2 (5 bases). The CDR3 has 16 residues. The V gene lost 5 bases and the J gene lost 5 bases, with 21 bases spanning the gap. Germline CDR1 and CDR2: SNHLY and FYNNEI. The CDR3 reads CASSQRSNIPGETQYF. The CDR3 DNA sequence: TGTGCCAGCAGTCAGCGGTCGAATATCCCGGGGGAGACCCAGTACTTC.

This clonotype was seen at least ten times. The DNA of the CDR3 is TGCAGTGCTTCACCGGGACTAGTCTACGAGCAGTACTTC. Translating it yields CSASPGLVYEQYF. V usage is TRBV20-1 and J usage is TRBJ2-7; the match to TRBD2 covers 8 bases. The CDR3 length is 13 residues. V gave up 5 bases and J gave up 3 bases; unmatched junction bases: 6. The germline V gene has CDR1 DFQATT and CDR2 SNEGSKA (reference sequence).

This rearrangement joins TRBV20-1 to TRBJ2-7; the D gene is possibly TRBD1 (6 bases). The V gene's germline CDR1 is DFQATT and CDR2 SNEGSKA (reference sequence). Trimming stripped 0 bases from V and 0 bases from J, with 12 bases between. This CDR3 has 15 amino acids. The CDR3 sequence is CSARDADRSSYEQYF. CDR3 bases: TGCAGTGCTAGAGACGCGGACAGAAGCTCCTACGAGCAGTACTTC.

This sequence joins TRBV11-1 and TRBJ1-2; D is uncertain. Germline V lookup: CDR1 SGHAT, CDR2 FQDESV (reference sequence). V lost 3 bases and J 4 bases, leaving 9 bases between the germline ends. This CDR3 region has 13 residues. In DNA, the CDR3 is TGTGCCAGCAGCTTGCAGAATACCTATGGCTACACCTTC. Its protein product is CASSLQNTYGYTF. The whole variable domain, filled in from reference TRBV11-1 and TRBJ1-2, reads EAEVAQSPRYKITEKSQAVAFWCDPISGHATLYWYRQILGQGPELLVQFQDESVVDDSQLPKDRFSAERLKGVDSTLKIQPAELGDSAMYLCASSLQNTYGYTFGSGTRLTVV.

The chain recombines TRBV2 with TRBJ2-2; 10 bases are shared with TRBD1. J lost 5 bases, V lost 6 bases, and 6 bases had no gene match. This CDR3 comprises 15 residues. CDR1 is SNHLY and CDR2 is FYNNEI in the germline V gene. CDR3 DNA sequence: TGTGCCAGCAGGCGAAGGACAGGGGGGACCGGGGAGCTGTTTTTT. Protein: CASRRRTGGTGELFF.

This clonotype was found many times. The J gene is TRBJ2-5, the V gene TRBV11-2, with 8 bases lining up with TRBD2. J lost 5 bases, V lost 4 bases, and 6 bases had no gene match. Per germline, CDR1 SGHAT and CDR2 FQNNGV. The CDR3 totals 14 residues. DNA of the CDR3: TGTGCCAGCAGCTCACGGGGGGGCAGGGAGACCCAGTACTTC. Translation gives CASSSRGGRETQYF.

The J gene is TRBJ1-5, the V gene TRBV19; tentatively, D is TRBD1 (6 bases). The CDR3 totals 17 residues. The germline V gene has CDR1 LNHDA and CDR2 SQIVND (reference sequence). Trimming stripped 6 bases from V and 0 bases from J, with 18 bases between. As DNA, the CDR3 is TGTGCCAGTAGCCCCCCGGGACATATTAATAGCAATCAGCCCCAGCATTTT. Translation gives CASSPPGHINSNQPQHF.

A note on this clonotype: At one of its ends the junction is not consistent with the germline gene, which may arise from a read error. The chain employs TRBV7-8 and TRBJ1-1, with D hard to call. The CDR3 is 11 residues long. Per the germline V gene, CDR1 is SGHVS and CDR2 is FQNEAQ. This chain's CDR3 is CASSRERSVDF. The CDR3 DNA sequence: TGTGCCAGCAGCCGGGAGCGCTCGGTTGATTTT.